This T cell receptor beta chain was observed in a study of T cell changes during pregnancy in multiple sclerosis. The data were produced by immunoSEQ multiplex PCR, yet TCRdb's version contains in-frame clones alone and is incomplete. Of under 85,000 clones listed, about 90% are singletons. This specimen was peripheral blood, taken in the third trimester of pregnancy. The receptor comes from a female donor in good health, enrolled as a control in a pregnancy study.

The CDR3 coding sequence is TGTGCCTGGAGTGGAGGGAGGACTTTCTTT. Its protein product is CAWSGGRTFF. The genes are TRBV30 and TRBJ1-1; D not certain. CDR1 and CDR2 (germline): GTSNPN, SVGIG (reference sequence). Deletions cut 1 base from V and 12 bases from J, with 9 bases between. This CDR3 has 10 residues. Based on the CDR3 plus reference TRBV30 and TRBJ1-1, the full variable domain is SQTIHQWPATLVQPVGSPLSLECTVEGTSNPNLYWYRQAAGRGLQLLFYSVGIGQISSEVPQNLSASRPQDRQFILSSKKLLLSDSGFYLCAWSGGRTFFGQGTRLTVV.